Shown below are 18 T cell receptor beta chains from a single sample sequenced in a study of control samples from healthy donors and cancer patients. Assay used: immunoSEQ multiplex PCR; TCRdb lists only in-frame clones, some missing. There are nearly 200,000 clones in the sample; over 80% occur only once, and 1.8% lies in the top ten. The sample comprised blood. These receptors came from a man aged 30 to 45 in good health.

The J gene is TRBJ2-1, the V gene TRBV27, with 9 bases lining up with TRBD2. The germline CDR1 and CDR2 sequences are MNHEY and SMNVEV (reference sequence). The CDR3 covers 18 residues. The trim removed 3 bases at V and 0 bases at J, leaving 9 bases unmatched. The CDR3 here is CASSFASGTKRSYNEQFF. As DNA, the CDR3 is TGTGCCAGCAGTTTCGCTAGCGGGACAAAACGCTCCTACAATGAGCAGTTCTTC.

This clone has only one observation. V and J are TRBV5-6 and TRBJ1-2; no reliable D call. V lost 4 bases to trimming and J lost 0 bases, with 7 bases between them. CDR3 size: 13 residues. Germline-derived CDR1 and CDR2 are SGHDT and YYEEEE. The CDR3 loop is CASSLRANYGYTF. CDR3 nucleotides: TGTGCCAGCAGCCTCCGGGCTAACTATGGCTACACCTTC.

J is TRBJ2-5 and V is TRBV5-1, with 12 positions matching TRBD1. The CDR3 consists of 18 residues. Germline loops: CDR1 SGHRS, CDR2 YFSETQ. After removal of 2 bases from V and 4 bases from J, the junction contained 12 bases not matched to a gene. This CDR3 reads CASSLPNGTGGSRETQYF. The CDR3 bases are TGCGCCAGCAGCTTACCGAACGGGACAGGGGGCTCCAGAGAGACCCAGTACTTC.

The chain employs TRBV5-1 and TRBJ1-1, with D unresolved. Germline CDR1 SGHRS, CDR2 YFSETQ. The CDR3 totals 13 residues. V was clipped by 0 bases and J by 6 bases, with 9 bases between them. Here the CDR3 reads CASSLALGSEAFF. CDR3 bases: TGCGCCAGCAGCTTGGCATTGGGCTCTGAAGCTTTCTTT.

This chain uses TRBV5-1 with TRBJ2-2; weak D call: TRBD1 (5 bases). CDR1 is SGHRS, CDR2 YFSETQ, per germline. Trimming cost V 4 bases and J 0 bases, with 10 bases left between them. This CDR3 has 15 amino acids. CDR3 coding DNA: TGCGCCAGCAGCCCCCAGGGTACGAACACCGGGGAGCTGTTTTTT. Translating it yields CASSPQGTNTGELFF. The whole variable domain, remainder taken from reference TRBV5-1 and TRBJ2-2, is KAGVTQTPRYLIKTRGQQVTLSCSPISGHRSVSWYQQTPGQGLQFLFEYFSETQRNKGNFPGRFSGRQFSNSRSEMNVSTLELGDSALYLCASSPQGTNTGELFFGEGSRLTVL.

This chain joins TRBV29-1 and TRBJ2-1, with 7 positions matching TRBD1. The CDR3 is made up of 14 amino acids. Germline V CDR1 and CDR2: SQVTM, ANQGSEA. Trimming removed 6 bases from V and 3 bases from J; junction bases left unmatched: 8. The CDR3 reads CSVRGQISYNEQFF. For the CDR3, the DNA is TGCAGCGTCAGGGGACAGATTAGCTACAATGAGCAGTTCTTC.

The chain recombines TRBV3-1 (or the pseudogene TRBV3-2) with TRBJ2-1; D not certain. The V end lost 0 bases, the J end lost 7 bases, and 4 bases lay between the germline ends. CDR1 and CDR2 (germline): LGHDT, YNNKEL (reference sequence). The CDR3 runs 12 residues. In DNA form, the CDR3 reads TGTGCCAGCAGCCAAGAGCTTAATGAGCAGTTCTTC. It is translated as CASSQELNEQFF.

The CDR3 region has the DNA TGTGCCAGCAGAATGACAGGGGACACTGAAGCTTTCTTT. This sequence encodes CASRMTGDTEAFF. This rearrangement joins TRBV25-1 to TRBJ1-1; 8 positions agree with TRBD1. The germline CDR1 and CDR2 sequences are MGHDK and SYGVNS. The V and J ends lost 6 bases and 3 bases, in that order; junction bases with no gene match: 3. The CDR3 contains 13 residues. Complete variable domain (other parts from reference TRBV25-1 and TRBJ1-1): EADIYQTPRYLVIGTGKKITLECSQTMGHDKMYWYQQDPGMELHLIHYSYGVNSTEKGDLSSESTVSRIRTEHFPLTLESARPSHTSQYLCASRMTGDTEAFFGQGTRLTVV.

This clone was found once. This chain joins TRBV9 and TRBJ1-5; D unresolved. V shed 4 bases and J shed 1 base, with 12 bases lying between them. This CDR3 is 15 amino acids long. The V gene's germline CDR1 is SGDLS and CDR2 YYNGEE. The CDR3 region has the DNA TGTGCCAGCAGCCTCAAGGACGGGAGCAATCAGCCCCAGCATTTT. Translation gives CASSLKDGSNQPQHF.

The chain's CDR3 is CASSLRQWAEAFF. For the CDR3, the DNA is TGTGCCAGCAGCCTACGACAGTGGGCTGAAGCTTTCTTT. This sequence joins TRBV11-2 and TRBJ1-1; maybe TRBD1 (5 bases). Germline-derived CDR1 and CDR2 are SGHAT and FQNNGV. V dropped 5 bases and J dropped 6 bases, with 13 bases sitting between them. The CDR3 length is 13 residues.

V and J are TRBV4-1 and TRBJ2-7; TRBD1 might be the D (6 bases). There are 16 residues in the CDR3. Germline assignment: CDR1 MGHRA and CDR2 YSYEKL. V shed 1 base and J shed 3 bases, with 16 bases lying between them. This CDR3 is CASSQGRGTFSYEQYF. CDR3 DNA sequence: TGCGCCAGCAGCCAAGGACGTGGGACATTCAGCTACGAGCAGTACTTC.

The chain employs TRBV6-1 and TRBJ2-4; 12 positions match TRBD1. With V trimmed by 3 bases and J by 4 bases, 7 bases remained unmatched. Germline CDR1 reads MNHNS; CDR2 reads SASEGT. The CDR3 runs to 17 residues. The chain's CDR3 is CASSDPPGQGAKNIQYF. The CDR3 nucleotides read TGTGCCAGCAGTGACCCCCCGGGACAGGGGGCGAAAAACATTCAGTACTTC.

The chain couples TRBV25-1 to TRBJ1-6; 7 bases are a match to TRBD1. Germline V gives CDR1 MGHDK, CDR2 SYGVNS. The CDR3 sequence is 18 residues long. With V trimmed by 0 bases and J by 4 bases, 9 bases remained unmatched. The CDR3 coding sequence is TGTGCCAGCAGTGAATATAGGACAGGTCGAGGATATAATTCACCCCTCCACTTT. It yields the protein CASSEYRTGRGYNSPLHF. Drawing the rest from reference TRBV25-1 and TRBJ1-6, the complete variable domain is EADIYQTPRYLVIGTGKKITLECSQTMGHDKMYWYQQDPGMELHLIHYSYGVNSTEKGDLSSESTVSRIRTEHFPLTLESARPSHTSQYLCASSEYRTGRGYNSPLHFGNGTRLTVT.

This rearrangement joins TRBV11-2 to TRBJ2-1; TRBD2 agrees at 10 bases. The CDR3 is made up of 14 amino acids. Germline CDR1 is SGHAT and CDR2 is FQNNGV. J lost 7 bases, V lost 5 bases, and 5 bases had no gene match. As DNA, the CDR3 is TGTGCCAGCAGCGAAGCGGGGGGGCCAAATGAGCAGTTCTTC. Translating it yields CASSEAGGPNEQFF.

J is TRBJ1-2 and V is TRBV27; tentatively, D is TRBD1 (6 bases). V was pared by 5 bases and J by 4 bases, with 17 bases between. Germline assignment: CDR1 MNHEY and CDR2 SMNVEV (reference sequence). The CDR3 consists of 15 residues. The CDR3 nucleotides read TGTGCCAGCAGTCCGTGGACAGAGGGCGTCTATGGCTACACCTTC. Residues: CASSPWTEGVYGYTF.

As regards this clone: Other nucleotide sequences in the sample specify the same CDR3. The chain is built from TRBV7-3 and TRBJ1-1; 10 nucleotides agree with TRBD1. This CDR3 contains 17 residues. With 5 bases clipped from V and 0 bases from J, the junction kept 9 bases outside the gene matches. Per germline, CDR1 SGHTA and CDR2 FQGTGA. The CDR3 sequence: CASSPQDRGRMNTEAFF. The CDR3 DNA follows: TGTGCCAGCAGCCCACAGGACAGGGGGAGGATGAACACTGAAGCTTTCTTT. The complete variable domain, with remaining parts taken from reference TRBV7-3 and TRBJ1-1, reads GAGVSQTPSNKVTEKGKYVELRCDPISGHTALYWYRQSLGQGPEFLIYFQGTGAADDSGLPNDRFFAVRPEGSVSTLKIQRTERGDSAVYLCASSPQDRGRMNTEAFFGQGTRLTVV.

V gene TRBV25-1 combines with J gene TRBJ1-2; possible D gene TRBD1, 5 bases. The germline CDR1 and CDR2 sequences are MGHDK and SYGVNS. The V end lost 5 bases, the J end lost 5 bases, and 18 bases lay between the germline ends. This CDR3 spans 15 amino acids. The CDR3 region has the DNA TGTGCCAGCAGTCCCCGGACAAGGCTTGGGTATGGCTACACCTTC. This translates into CASSPRTRLGYGYTF.

The genes are TRBV6-1 and TRBJ2-1; D call uncertain. This CDR3 is built from 15 residues. Germline V gene data show CDR1 as MNHNS and CDR2 as SASEGT. V shed 2 bases and J shed 9 bases, with 17 bases lying between them. CDR3 sequence reads: CASSENAYTGTEQFF. The CDR3 DNA follows: TGTGCCAGCAGTGAAAATGCGTACACTGGCACTGAGCAGTTCTTC.